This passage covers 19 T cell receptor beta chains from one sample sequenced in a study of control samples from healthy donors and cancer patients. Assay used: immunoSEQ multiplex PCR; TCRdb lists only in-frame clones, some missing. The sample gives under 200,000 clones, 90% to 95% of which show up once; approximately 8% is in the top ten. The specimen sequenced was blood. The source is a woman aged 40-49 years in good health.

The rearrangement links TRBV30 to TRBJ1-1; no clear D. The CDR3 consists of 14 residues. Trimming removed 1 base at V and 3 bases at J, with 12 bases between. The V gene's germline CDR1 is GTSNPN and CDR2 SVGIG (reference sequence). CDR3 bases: TGTGCCTGGAGTGATGGAACTGACTACACTGAAGCTTTCTTT. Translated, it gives CAWSDGTDYTEAFF.

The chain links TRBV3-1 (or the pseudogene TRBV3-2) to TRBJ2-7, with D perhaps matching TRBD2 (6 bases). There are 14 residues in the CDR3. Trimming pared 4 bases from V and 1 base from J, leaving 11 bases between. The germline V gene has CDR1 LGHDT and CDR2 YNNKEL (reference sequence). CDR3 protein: CASSPGGGSYEQYF. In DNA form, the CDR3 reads TGTGCCAGCAGCCCCGGGGGTGGATCCTACGAGCAGTACTTC.

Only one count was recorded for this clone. CDR3 region: CASRLGGQPQHF. CDR3 sequence (DNA): TGTGCCAGCAGGCTGGGGGGACAGCCCCAGCATTTT. J is TRBJ1-5 and V is TRBV12-3 or TRBV12-4; tentative D call: TRBD1 (5 bases). The CDR3 totals 12 residues. Trimming took 6 bases from V and 7 from J, leaving 10 bases between them.

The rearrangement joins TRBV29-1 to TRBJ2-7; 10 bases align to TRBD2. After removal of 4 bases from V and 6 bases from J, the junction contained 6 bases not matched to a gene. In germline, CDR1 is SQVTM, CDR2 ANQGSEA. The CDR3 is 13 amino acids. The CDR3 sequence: CSVAASGGSEQYF. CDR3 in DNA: TGCAGCGTTGCGGCTAGCGGGGGTTCCGAGCAGTACTTC.

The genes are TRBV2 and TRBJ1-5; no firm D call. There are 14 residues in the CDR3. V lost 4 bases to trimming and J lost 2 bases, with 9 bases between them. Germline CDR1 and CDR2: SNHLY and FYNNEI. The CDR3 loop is CASSALKGNQPQHF. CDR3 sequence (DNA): TGTGCCAGCAGTGCGCTCAAGGGCAATCAGCCCCAGCATTTT.

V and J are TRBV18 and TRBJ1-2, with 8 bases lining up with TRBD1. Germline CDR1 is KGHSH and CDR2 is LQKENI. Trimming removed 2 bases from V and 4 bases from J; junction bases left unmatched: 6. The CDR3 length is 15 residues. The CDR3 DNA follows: TGTGCCAGCTCACCATCGGACAGGGAGGGCTATGGCTACACCTTC. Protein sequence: CASSPSDREGYGYTF.

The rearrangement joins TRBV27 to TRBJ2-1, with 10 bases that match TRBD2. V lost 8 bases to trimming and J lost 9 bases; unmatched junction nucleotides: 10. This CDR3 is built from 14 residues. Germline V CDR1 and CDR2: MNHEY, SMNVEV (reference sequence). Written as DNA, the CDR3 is TGTGCCAGCTCCGCGGCTCTAGCGGGAGTTGAGCAGTTCTTC. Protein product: CASSAALAGVEQFF.

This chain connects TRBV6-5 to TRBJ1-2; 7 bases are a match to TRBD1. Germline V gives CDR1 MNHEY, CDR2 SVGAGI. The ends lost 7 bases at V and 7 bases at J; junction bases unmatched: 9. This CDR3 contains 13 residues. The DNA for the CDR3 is TGTGCCAGCATCCCAAGACAGGGAGCTGGCTACACCTTC. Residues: CASIPRQGAGYTF.

CDR3 sequence (DNA): TGTGCCAGCAGCTGGGGGGGACAGGGGAATGAAAAACTGTTTTTT. It encodes CASSWGGQGNEKLFF. The chain carries TRBV5-6 and TRBJ1-4; 10 nucleotides align to TRBD1. The CDR3 is 15 amino acids. Trimming at V came to 3 bases and at J to 5 bases, leaving 4 bases not matched to a gene. CDR1 SGHDT and CDR2 YYEEEE come from the germline V gene.

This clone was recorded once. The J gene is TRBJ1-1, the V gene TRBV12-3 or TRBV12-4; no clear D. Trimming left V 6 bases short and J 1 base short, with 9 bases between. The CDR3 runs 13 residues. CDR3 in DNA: TGTGCCAGCAGGTACAAGCAGAACACTGAAGCTTTCTTT. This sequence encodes CASRYKQNTEAFF.

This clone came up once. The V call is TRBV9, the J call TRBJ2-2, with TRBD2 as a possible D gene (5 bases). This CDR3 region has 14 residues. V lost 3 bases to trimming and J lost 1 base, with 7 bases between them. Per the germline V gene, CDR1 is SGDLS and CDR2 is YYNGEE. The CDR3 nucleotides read TGTGCCAGCAGCGGAGGAGGGAACACCGGGGAGCTGTTTTTT. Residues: CASSGGGNTGELFF. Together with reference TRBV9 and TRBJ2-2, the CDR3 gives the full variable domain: DSGVTQTPKHLITATGQRVTLRCSPRSGDLSVYWYQQSLDQGLQFLIQYYNGEERAKGNILERFSAQQFPDLHSELNLSSLELGDSALYFCASSGGGNTGELFFGEGSRLTVL.

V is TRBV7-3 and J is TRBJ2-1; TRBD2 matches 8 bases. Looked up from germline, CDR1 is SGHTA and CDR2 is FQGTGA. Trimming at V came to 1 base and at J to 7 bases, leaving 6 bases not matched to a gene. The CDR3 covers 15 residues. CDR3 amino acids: CASSLNPAGVNEQFF. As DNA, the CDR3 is TGTGCCAGCAGCTTAAATCCAGCGGGGGTAAATGAGCAGTTCTTC.

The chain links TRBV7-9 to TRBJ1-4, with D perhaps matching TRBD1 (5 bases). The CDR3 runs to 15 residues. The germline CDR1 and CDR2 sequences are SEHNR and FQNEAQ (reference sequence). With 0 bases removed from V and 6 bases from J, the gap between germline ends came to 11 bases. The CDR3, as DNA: TGTGCCAGCAGCTTAGCCCTCGGGACTTATGAAAAACTGTTTTTT. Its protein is CASSLALGTYEKLFF.

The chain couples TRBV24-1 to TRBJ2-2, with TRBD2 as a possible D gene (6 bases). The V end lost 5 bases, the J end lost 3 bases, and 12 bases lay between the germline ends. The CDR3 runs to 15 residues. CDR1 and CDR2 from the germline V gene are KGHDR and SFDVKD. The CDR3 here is CATSARGSYTGELFF. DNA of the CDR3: TGTGCCACCAGTGCTCGGGGGTCTTACACCGGGGAGCTGTTTTTT.

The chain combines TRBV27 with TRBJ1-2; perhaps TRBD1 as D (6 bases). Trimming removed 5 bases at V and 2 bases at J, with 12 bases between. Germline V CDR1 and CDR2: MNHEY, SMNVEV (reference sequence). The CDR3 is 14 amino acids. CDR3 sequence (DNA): TGTGCCAGCAGTCCAGCTGACAGGAACTATGGCTACACCTTC. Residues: CASSPADRNYGYTF.

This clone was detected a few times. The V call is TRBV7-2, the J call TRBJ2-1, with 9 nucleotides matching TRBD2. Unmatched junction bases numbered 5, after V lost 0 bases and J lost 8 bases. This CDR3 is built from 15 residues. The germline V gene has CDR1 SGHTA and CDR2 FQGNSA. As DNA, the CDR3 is TGTGCCAGCAGCTTAGCCGGCGGGGGGGCCGATGAGCAGTTCTTC. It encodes CASSLAGGGADEQFF.

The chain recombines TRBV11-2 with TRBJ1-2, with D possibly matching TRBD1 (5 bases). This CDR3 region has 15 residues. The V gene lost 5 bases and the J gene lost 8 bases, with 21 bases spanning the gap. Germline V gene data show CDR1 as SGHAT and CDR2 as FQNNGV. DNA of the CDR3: TGTGCCAGCAGCCTAGGGGCCAGGGAAGGTCGGGGCTACACCTTC. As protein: CASSLGAREGRGYTF.

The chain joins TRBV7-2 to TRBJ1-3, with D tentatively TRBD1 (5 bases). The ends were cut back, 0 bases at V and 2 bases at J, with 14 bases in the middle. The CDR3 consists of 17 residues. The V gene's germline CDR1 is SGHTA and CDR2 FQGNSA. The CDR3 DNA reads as TGTGCCAGCAGCTTAGCTCCTCTCAGGGTTACTGGAAACACCATATATTTT. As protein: CASSLAPLRVTGNTIYF.

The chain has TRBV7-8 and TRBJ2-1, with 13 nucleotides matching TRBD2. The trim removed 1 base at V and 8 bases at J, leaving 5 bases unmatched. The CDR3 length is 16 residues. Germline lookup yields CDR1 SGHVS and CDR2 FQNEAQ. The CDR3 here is CASSLGRTSGSHEQFF. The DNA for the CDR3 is TGTGCCAGCAGCTTAGGCCGGACTAGCGGGAGCCATGAGCAGTTCTTC.